This TCR beta chain stems from a study of shared clonotypes between healthy human individuals. Generated by immunoSEQ multiplex PCR, the TCRdb table keeps only in-frame clones and is missing some. Here the sample spans 1.4 million or so clones, 97% to 99% being singletons. General study points: Four donors had approximately 4.6% of their naive CD4 clonotypes in common. Larger richness was generally estimated for naive than memory subsets.

The germline V gene has CDR1 SNHLY and CDR2 FYNNEI. Trimming stripped 9 bases from V and 5 bases from J, with 13 bases between. This CDR3 region has 12 residues. About this clone: Its matching antigen is unknown.

Sequencing was carried out using naive CD4+ T cells sorted from blood. Subset specified: CD45RA+ positively selected. This TCR was recovered from a man aged 25-45 years in good health. The J gene is TRBJ2-5, the V gene TRBV2; D is unresolved. The CDR3 DNA is TGTGCCAGTAACCGGTACGAGGAGACCCAGTACTTC. This codes for CASNRYEETQYF.